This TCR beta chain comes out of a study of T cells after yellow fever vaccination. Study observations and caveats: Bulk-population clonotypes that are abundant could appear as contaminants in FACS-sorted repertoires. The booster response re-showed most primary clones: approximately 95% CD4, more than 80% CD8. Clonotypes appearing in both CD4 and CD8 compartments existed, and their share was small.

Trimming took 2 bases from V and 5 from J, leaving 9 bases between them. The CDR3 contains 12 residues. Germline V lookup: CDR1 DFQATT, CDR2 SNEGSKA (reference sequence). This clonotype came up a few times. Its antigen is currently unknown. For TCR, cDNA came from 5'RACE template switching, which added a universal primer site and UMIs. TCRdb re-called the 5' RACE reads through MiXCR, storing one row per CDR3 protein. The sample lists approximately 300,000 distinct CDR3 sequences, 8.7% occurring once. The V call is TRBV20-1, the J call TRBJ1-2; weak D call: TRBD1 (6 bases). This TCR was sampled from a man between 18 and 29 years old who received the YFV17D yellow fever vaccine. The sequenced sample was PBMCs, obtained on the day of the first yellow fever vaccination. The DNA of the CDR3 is TGCAGTGCTAGAATGGGGGCTTATGGCTACACCTTC. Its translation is CSARMGAYGYTF.